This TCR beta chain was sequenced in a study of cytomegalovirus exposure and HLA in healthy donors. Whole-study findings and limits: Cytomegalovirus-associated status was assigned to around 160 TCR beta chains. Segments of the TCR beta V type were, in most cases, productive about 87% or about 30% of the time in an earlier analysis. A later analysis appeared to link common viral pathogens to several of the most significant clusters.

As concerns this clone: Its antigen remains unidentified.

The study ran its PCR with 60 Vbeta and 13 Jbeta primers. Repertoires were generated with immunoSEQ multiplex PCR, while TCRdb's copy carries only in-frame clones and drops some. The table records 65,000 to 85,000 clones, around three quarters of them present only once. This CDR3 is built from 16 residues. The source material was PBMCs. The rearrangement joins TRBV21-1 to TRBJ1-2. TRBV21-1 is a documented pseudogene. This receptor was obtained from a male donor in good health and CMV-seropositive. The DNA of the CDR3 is TGTGCCAGCAGCAAACAGCGGGGGGTCCCTAACTATGGCTACACCTTC. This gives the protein CASSKQRGVPNYGYTF.